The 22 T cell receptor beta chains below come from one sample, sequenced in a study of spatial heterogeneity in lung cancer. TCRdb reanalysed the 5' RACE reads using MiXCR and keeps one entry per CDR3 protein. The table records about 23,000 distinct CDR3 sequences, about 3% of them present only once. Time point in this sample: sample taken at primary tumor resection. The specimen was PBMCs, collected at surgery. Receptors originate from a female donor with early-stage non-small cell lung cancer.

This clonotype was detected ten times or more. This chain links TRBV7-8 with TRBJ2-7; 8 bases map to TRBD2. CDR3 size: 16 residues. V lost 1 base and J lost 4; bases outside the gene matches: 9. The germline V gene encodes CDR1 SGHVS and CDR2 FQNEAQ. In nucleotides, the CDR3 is TGTGCCAGCAGCTTAGACTCCAGCGGGAGCTTTTACGAGCAGTACTTC. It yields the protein CASSLDSSGSFYEQYF.

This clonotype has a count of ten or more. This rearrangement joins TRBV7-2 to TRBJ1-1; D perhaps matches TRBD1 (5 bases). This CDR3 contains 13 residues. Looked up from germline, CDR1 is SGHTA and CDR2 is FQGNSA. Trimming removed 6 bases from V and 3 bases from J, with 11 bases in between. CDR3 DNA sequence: TGTGCCAGCAGTCACGGGGACTACACTGAAGCTTTCTTT. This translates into CASSHGDYTEAFF.

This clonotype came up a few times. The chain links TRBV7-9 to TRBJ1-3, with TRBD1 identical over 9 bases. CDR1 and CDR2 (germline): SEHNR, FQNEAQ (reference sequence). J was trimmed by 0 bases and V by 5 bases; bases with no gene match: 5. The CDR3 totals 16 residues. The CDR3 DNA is TGTGCCAGCAGCCAGTGGACAGGGGACTCTGGAAACACCATATATTTT. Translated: CASSQWTGDSGNTIYF.

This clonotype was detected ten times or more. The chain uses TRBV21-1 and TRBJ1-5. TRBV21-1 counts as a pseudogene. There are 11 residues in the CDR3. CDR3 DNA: TGTGCCACCCTCTCAGACCAAACCCAGCATTTT. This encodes CATLSDQTQHF.

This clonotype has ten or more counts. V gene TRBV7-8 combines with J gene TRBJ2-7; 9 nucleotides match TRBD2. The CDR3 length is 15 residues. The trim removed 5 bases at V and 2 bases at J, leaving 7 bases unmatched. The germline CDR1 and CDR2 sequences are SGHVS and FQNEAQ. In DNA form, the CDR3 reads TGTGCCAGCAGCCCCGCCGCGGGAGGGCCCTACGAGCAGTACTTC. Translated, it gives CASSPAAGGPYEQYF.

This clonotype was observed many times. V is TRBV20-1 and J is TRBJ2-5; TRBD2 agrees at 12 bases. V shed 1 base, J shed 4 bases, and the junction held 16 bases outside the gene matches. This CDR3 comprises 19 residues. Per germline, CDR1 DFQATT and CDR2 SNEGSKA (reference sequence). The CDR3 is CSARVPPALAGGGGETQYF. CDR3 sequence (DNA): TGCAGTGCTAGAGTCCCGCCTGCACTAGCGGGAGGAGGGGGAGAGACCCAGTACTTC.

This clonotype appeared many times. Written as DNA, the CDR3 is TGCAGCGTTGACCAGGGGGCCGGGGGCACAGATACGCAGTATTTT. This sequence encodes CSVDQGAGGTDTQYF. The chain joins TRBV29-1 to TRBJ2-3; the match to TRBD1 covers 8 bases. Germline CDR1 and CDR2: SQVTM and ANQGSEA. With 3 bases clipped from V and 1 base from J, the junction kept 6 bases outside the gene matches. The CDR3 runs 15 residues.

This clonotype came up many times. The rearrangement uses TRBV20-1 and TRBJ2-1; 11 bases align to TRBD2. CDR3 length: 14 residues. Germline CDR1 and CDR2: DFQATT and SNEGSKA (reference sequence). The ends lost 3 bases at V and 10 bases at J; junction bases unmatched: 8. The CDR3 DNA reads TGCAGTGCTAGGATAGCGGGAGGGCCGGGAGAGCAGTTCTTC. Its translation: CSARIAGGPGEQFF.

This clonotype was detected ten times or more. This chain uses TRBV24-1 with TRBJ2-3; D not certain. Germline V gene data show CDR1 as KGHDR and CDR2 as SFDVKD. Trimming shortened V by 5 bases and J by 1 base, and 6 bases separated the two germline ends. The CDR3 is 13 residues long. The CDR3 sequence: CATSAGGTDTQYF. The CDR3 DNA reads TGTGCCACCAGTGCGGGTGGCACAGATACGCAGTATTTT.

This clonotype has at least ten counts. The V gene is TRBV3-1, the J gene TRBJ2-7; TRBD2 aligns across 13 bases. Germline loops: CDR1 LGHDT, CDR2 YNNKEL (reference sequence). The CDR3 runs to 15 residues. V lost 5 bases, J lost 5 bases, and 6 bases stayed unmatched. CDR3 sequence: CASSTRGLAGNEQYF. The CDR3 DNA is TGTGCCAGCAGCACCAGGGGACTAGCGGGAAACGAGCAGTACTTC.

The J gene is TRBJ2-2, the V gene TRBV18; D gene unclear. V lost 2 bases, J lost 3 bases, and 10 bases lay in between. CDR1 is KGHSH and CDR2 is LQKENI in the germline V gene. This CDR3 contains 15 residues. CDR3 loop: CASSPSRMDTGELFF. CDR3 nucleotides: TGTGCCAGCTCACCAAGCAGGATGGACACCGGGGAGCTGTTTTTT.

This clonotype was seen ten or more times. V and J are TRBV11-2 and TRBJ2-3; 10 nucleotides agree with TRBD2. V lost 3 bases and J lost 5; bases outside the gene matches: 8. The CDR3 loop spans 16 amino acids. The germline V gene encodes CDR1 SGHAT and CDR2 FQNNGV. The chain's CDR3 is CASSFVSGRARDTQYF. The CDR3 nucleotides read TGTGCCAGCAGCTTCGTCAGCGGGAGGGCGAGAGATACGCAGTATTTT.

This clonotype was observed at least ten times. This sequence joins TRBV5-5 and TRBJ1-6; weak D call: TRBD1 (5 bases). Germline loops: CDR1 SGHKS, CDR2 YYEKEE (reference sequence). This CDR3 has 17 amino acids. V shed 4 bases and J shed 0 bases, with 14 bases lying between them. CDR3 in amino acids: CASSTRQKSSYNSPLHF. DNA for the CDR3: TGTGCCAGCAGCACACGACAGAAGAGCTCCTATAATTCACCCCTCCACTTT.

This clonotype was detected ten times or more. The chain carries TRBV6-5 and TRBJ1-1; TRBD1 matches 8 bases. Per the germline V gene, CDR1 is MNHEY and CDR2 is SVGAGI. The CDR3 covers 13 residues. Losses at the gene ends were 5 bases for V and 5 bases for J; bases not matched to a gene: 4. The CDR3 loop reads CASSTDRGTEAFF. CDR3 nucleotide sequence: TGTGCCAGCAGTACCGACAGGGGTACTGAAGCTTTCTTT.

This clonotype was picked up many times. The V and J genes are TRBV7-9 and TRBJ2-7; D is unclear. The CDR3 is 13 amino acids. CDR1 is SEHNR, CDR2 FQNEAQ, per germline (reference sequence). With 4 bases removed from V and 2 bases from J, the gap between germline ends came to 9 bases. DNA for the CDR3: TGTGCCAGCAGCTCACGTGGTCCCTACGAGCAGTACTTC. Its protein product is CASSSRGPYEQYF.

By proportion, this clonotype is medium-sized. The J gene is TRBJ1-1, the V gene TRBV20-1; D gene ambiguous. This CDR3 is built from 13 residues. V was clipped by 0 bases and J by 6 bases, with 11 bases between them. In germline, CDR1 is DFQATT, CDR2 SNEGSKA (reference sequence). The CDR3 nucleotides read TGCAGTGCTAGAGATGGTTCTCGTCCTGAAGCTTTCTTT. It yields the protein CSARDGSRPEAFF.

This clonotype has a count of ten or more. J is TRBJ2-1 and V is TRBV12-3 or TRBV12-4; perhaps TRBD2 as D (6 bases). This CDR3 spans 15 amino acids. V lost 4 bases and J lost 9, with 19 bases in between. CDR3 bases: TGTGCCAGCAGTTCCATCAGACTAGAGATGGGTGAGCAGTTCTTC. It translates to CASSSIRLEMGEQFF.

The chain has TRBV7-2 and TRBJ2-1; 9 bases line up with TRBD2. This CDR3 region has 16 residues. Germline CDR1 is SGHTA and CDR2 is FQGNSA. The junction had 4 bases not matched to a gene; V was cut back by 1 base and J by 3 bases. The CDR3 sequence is CASSLGSGGLYNEQFF. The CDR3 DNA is TGTGCCAGCAGCTTAGGTAGCGGGGGCCTCTACAATGAGCAGTTCTTC.

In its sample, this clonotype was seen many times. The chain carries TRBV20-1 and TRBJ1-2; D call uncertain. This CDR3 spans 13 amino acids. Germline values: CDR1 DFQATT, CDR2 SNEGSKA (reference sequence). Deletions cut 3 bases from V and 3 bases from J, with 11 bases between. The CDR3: CSASLSNHYGYTF. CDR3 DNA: TGCAGTGCTAGTTTATCTAACCACTATGGCTACACCTTC.

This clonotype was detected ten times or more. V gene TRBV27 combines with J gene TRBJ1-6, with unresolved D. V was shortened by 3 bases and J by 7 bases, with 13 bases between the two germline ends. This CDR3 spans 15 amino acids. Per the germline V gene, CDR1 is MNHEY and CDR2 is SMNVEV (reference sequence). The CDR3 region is CASSFRAGLNSPLHF. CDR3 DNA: TGTGCCAGCAGTTTTAGGGCTGGTTTGAATTCACCCCTCCACTTT.

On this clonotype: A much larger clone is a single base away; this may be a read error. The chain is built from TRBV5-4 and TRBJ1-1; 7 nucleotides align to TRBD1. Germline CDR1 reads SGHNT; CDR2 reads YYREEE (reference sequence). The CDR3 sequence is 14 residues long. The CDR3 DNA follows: TGTGCCATCAGCTTGGCCAGGGGGGACACTGAAGCTTTCTTT. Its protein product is CAISLARGDTEAFF.

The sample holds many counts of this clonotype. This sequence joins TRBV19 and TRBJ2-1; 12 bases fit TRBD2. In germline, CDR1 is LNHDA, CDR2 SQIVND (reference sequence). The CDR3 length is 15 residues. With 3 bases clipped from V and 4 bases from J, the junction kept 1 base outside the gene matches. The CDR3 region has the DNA TGTGCCAGTAGTATCGGACTAGCGGGGTACAATGAGCAGTTCTTC. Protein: CASSIGLAGYNEQFF. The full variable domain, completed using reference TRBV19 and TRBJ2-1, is DGGITQSPKYLFRKEGQNVTLSCEQNLNHDAMYWYRQDPGQGLRLIYYSQIVNDFQKGDIAEGYSVSREKKESFPLTVTSAQKNPTAFYLCASSIGLAGYNEQFFGPGTRLTVL.